This T cell receptor beta chain came from a study of OX40 agonist ivuxolimab in advanced cancers. Study summary: In this cohort, patients received ivuxolimab, an agonistic anti-OX40 (CD134) antibody. Ivuxolimab doses were 0.01, 0.1, 0.3, 1.5, 3 or 10 mg/kg every 2 weeks.

Per germline, CDR1 LGHNA and CDR2 YNFKEQ. CDR3 length: 15 amino acids. V was trimmed by 4 bases and J by 2 bases, leaving 12 bases between them. General observations from the study: Low normalized T-cell clonal expansion was additionally recorded for some nonresponders.

Libraries were prepared by immunoSEQ multiplex PCR; TCRdb keeps only in-frame clonotypes and omits some of them. The sample lists about 50,000 clones; around 93% were seen once. As to this clone: What it binds is not known.

This rearrangement joins TRBV4-2 to TRBJ2-1; D may be TRBD2 (5 bases). The receptor's source is an adult with an advanced solid tumor such as melanoma, head and neck, liver or kidney cancer. Sequenced here: CD4+ or CD8+ T cells sorted from blood, sampled in a trial of the OX40 agonist ivuxolimab. The CDR3 region is CASSPTERTYNEQFF. The CDR3 DNA reads TGTGCCAGCAGCCCTACAGAGCGGACCTACAATGAGCAGTTCTTC.